This T cell receptor (beta chain) was observed in a study of T-cell reconstitution after alpha-beta-depleted transplantation in children. Study-level findings and limits: It was reported that alpha-beta T cells came from several hundred expanded graft clones (about two months after transplant). Some patients' high day-60 TCRbeta diversity was attributed to recipient cells surviving conditioning. It was newly produced T cells that mostly accounted for T-cell counts and diversity one year after transplant.

The authors prepared the TCRbeta library with unique molecular identifiers. TCRdb fed the PCR reads into MiXCR, producing one record per CDR3 protein. Of some 200,000 distinct CDR3 sequences in the sample, 7.5% to 9.5% were seen once. The V and J ends lost 6 bases and 6 bases respectively, with 10 bases between them. The CDR3 covers 12 residues. There are many counts of this clonotype. The antigen remains undetermined. The genes are TRBV12-3 or TRBV12-4 and TRBJ2-3; perhaps D is TRBD1 or TRBD2 (5 bases each). The sample was PBMCs, mostly from graft donor cells, taken 360 days after TCRalphabeta/CD19-depleted stem cell transplant. This receptor was identified in a male patient aged 2-15 years who had a stem cell transplant for acute myeloid leukemia, so the T cells may come from the graft donor. Here the CDR3 DNA reads TGTGCCAGCAGGCTAGAGGGGGATACGCAGTATTTT. Its protein product is CASRLEGDTQYF.